These 4 T cell receptor beta chains were all obtained from the same sample, sequenced in a study of shared clonotypes between healthy human individuals. Assay used: immunoSEQ multiplex PCR; TCRdb lists only in-frame clones, some missing. In the table there are about 1,900,000 clones, about 95% of which are singletons. Cells designated naive CD8 were CD45RO-negative and were positively selected for CCR7, with terminally differentiated effector memory CD45RA+ cells excluded. The specimen sequenced was naive CD8+ T cells sorted from blood. The receptors here all came from a man younger than 30 in good health.

In nucleotides, the CDR3 is TGTGCCAGCAGTTACTATACAGGGAGCTCCTACGAGCAGTACTTC. Encoded protein: CASSYYTGSSYEQYF. V usage is TRBV6-5 and J usage is TRBJ2-7, with a possible D match to TRBD1 (6 bases). Trimming pared 1 base from V and 0 bases from J, leaving 10 bases between. CDR1 and CDR2 (germline): MNHEY, SVGAGI. The CDR3 spans 15 residues.

This clone was counted once. This sample includes further DNA sequences coding for the same CDR3. The chain carries TRBV7-9 and TRBJ1-2; no reliable D call. The CDR3 is 13 amino acids. The germline V and J ends were trimmed by 1 base and 4 bases, with 7 bases remaining between them. Germline assignment: CDR1 SEHNR and CDR2 FQNEAQ (reference sequence). DNA for the CDR3: TGTGCCAGCAGCTTAGGTGTAGGCTATGGCTACACCTTC. Its protein product is CASSLGVGYGYTF. Full variable domain (outside the CDR3, taken from reference TRBV7-9 and TRBJ1-2): DTGVSQNPRHKITKRGQNVTFRCDPISEHNRLYWYRQTLGQGPEFLTYFQNEAQLEKSRLLSDRFSAERPKGSFSTLEIQRTEQGDSAMYLCASSLGVGYGYTFGSGTRLTVV.

About this clone itself: Within the sample, other DNA sequences also encode this same CDR3. J is TRBJ2-3 and V is TRBV6-1; TRBD1 agrees at 9 bases. Looked up from germline, CDR1 is MNHNS and CDR2 is SASEGT. V trimming: 6 bases; J trimming: 4 bases; junction bases outside the gene matches: 5. The CDR3 is 14 residues long. The CDR3 spells CASSDRGGADTQYF. For the CDR3, the DNA is TGTGCCAGCAGCGACAGGGGGGGAGCAGATACGCAGTATTTT.

The gene calls are TRBV2 and TRBJ2-5; no definite D call. The V end lost 1 base, the J end lost 2 bases, and 8 bases lay between the germline ends. Germline V gives CDR1 SNHLY, CDR2 FYNNEI. The CDR3 runs 14 residues. For the CDR3, the DNA is TGTGCCAGCAGTGAAGGACGGGCTCAAGAGACCCAGTACTTC. It yields the protein CASSEGRAQETQYF.